Each of the 29 T cell receptor beta chains below was sequenced from the same sample in a study of spatial heterogeneity in lung cancer. As to time point: blood at routine non-recurrence follow-up after resection. TCRdb reprocessed the 5' RACE reads with MiXCR, giving one entry per CDR3 protein. The table shows about 10,000 distinct CDR3 sequences, with 21% occurring only once. The sample here was PBMCs, taken at follow-up. The receptors originated from a male donor with early-stage non-small cell lung cancer.

The rearrangement uses TRBV7-2 and TRBJ2-5; D not resolved. The CDR3 extends over 13 amino acids. In germline, CDR1 is SGHTA, CDR2 FQGNSA. V lost 4 bases and J lost 5, with 11 bases in between. The CDR3 DNA follows: TGTGCCAGCAGCTCAAGTGCAGTGGAGACCCAGTACTTC. This codes for CASSSSAVETQYF.

This chain joins TRBV20-1 and TRBJ2-3; 10 positions agree with TRBD1. Germline CDR1 and CDR2: DFQATT and SNEGSKA (reference sequence). This CDR3 comprises 15 residues. J gave up 0 bases and V 3 bases, and 3 bases lay outside the gene matches. The CDR3 spells CSARTGGESTDTQYF. CDR3 coding DNA: TGCAGTGCTAGGACAGGGGGCGAGAGCACAGATACGCAGTATTTT.

This clonotype occurred many times. The chain is built from TRBV7-2 and TRBJ1-1, with D maybe TRBD1 (6 bases). Germline loops: CDR1 SGHTA, CDR2 FQGNSA. The CDR3 extends over 16 amino acids. The germline V and J ends were trimmed by 5 bases and 5 bases, with 21 bases remaining between them. The CDR3 loop reads CASSRTGSLMGTEAFF. In DNA, the CDR3 is TGTGCCAGCAGCCGCACAGGGTCCCTTATGGGGACTGAAGCTTTCTTT.

This clonotype was seen repeatedly, ten times or more. The gene calls are TRBV11-2 and TRBJ2-1, with D uncertain. Trimming left V 4 bases short and J 4 bases short, with 5 bases between. Per the germline V gene, CDR1 is SGHAT and CDR2 is FQNNGV. The CDR3 extends over 12 amino acids. CDR3 DNA sequence: TGTGCCAGCAGCTCAGCGTACAATGAGCAGTTCTTC. Amino acids: CASSSAYNEQFF.

A note on this clonotype: A read error may explain this, as a much larger clone is one base away. The genes are TRBV28 and TRBJ2-7; D remains unclear. Per germline, CDR1 MDHEN and CDR2 SYDVKM. The CDR3 runs to 11 residues. CDR3 DNA sequence: TGTGTCAGCAGTTTATTAAACGAGCAGTACTTC. Encoded protein: CVSSLLNEQYF. Full variable domain (outside the CDR3, taken from reference TRBV28 and TRBJ2-7): DVKVTQSSRYLVKRTGEKVFLECVQDMDHENMFWYRQDPGLGLRLIYFSYDVKMKEKGDIPEGYSVSREKKERFSLILESASTNQTSMYLCVSSLLNEQYFGPGTRLTVT.

This clonotype rates as medium-sized. The CDR3 sequence is CSAASGGTTDTQYF. For the CDR3, the DNA is TGCAGTGCTGCTAGCGGGGGGACCACAGATACGCAGTATTTT. The V call is TRBV20-1, the J call TRBJ2-3, with 11 nucleotides matching TRBD2. The germline CDR1 and CDR2 sequences are DFQATT and SNEGSKA (reference sequence). Losses at the gene ends were 5 bases for V and 2 bases for J; bases not matched to a gene: 3. CDR3 length: 14 residues.

This clonotype was detected only a few times. J is TRBJ2-5 and V is TRBV3-1, with 14 positions matching TRBD2. Germline CDR1 reads LGHDT; CDR2 reads YNNKEL (reference sequence). V gave up 4 bases and J gave up 4 bases; unmatched junction bases: 11. The CDR3 has 18 amino acids. The CDR3 loop reads CASSPHSGTSGSGETQYF. CDR3 DNA sequence: TGTGCCAGCAGCCCCCATTCGGGGACTAGCGGGAGTGGAGAGACCCAGTACTTC.

This clonotype has ten or more counts. This rearrangement joins TRBV7-8 to TRBJ1-1; TRBD1 might be the D (6 bases). Germline V CDR1 and CDR2: SGHVS, FQNEAQ. V was trimmed by 4 bases and J by 3 bases, leaving 12 bases between them. This CDR3 spans 14 amino acids. The CDR3 loop reads CASSSRGADTEAFF. CDR3 sequence (DNA): TGTGCCAGCAGCTCCAGGGGCGCGGACACTGAAGCTTTCTTT.

At least ten counts were recorded for this clonotype. V is TRBV19 and J is TRBJ2-5; the D gene could be TRBD1 or TRBD2 (5 bases each). In germline, CDR1 is LNHDA, CDR2 SQIVND (reference sequence). Trimming removed 6 bases at V and 5 bases at J, with 19 bases between. There are 15 residues in the CDR3. The DNA of the CDR3 is TGTGCCAGTAGCCTTATGGGGACGGACGGGGAGACCCAGTACTTC. Its translation: CASSLMGTDGETQYF.

This rearrangement joins TRBV6-2 or TRBV6-3 to TRBJ2-7; D is unclear. This CDR3 region has 11 residues. Trimming stripped 5 bases from V and 3 bases from J, with 5 bases between. Germline V gene sequence: CDR1 MNHEY, CDR2 SVGEGT. The chain's CDR3 is CASSRFYEQYF. Written as DNA, the CDR3 is TGTGCCAGCAGTCGCTTCTACGAGCAGTACTTC.

This clonotype has ten or more counts. The chain links TRBV6-5 to TRBJ1-5, with 7 bases identical to TRBD1. The V gene's germline CDR1 is MNHEY and CDR2 SVGAGI. After removal of 6 bases from V and 7 bases from J, the junction contained 6 bases not matched to a gene. CDR3 size: 13 residues. The CDR3 loop reads CASRPDRAQPQHF. The CDR3, as DNA: TGTGCCAGCAGACCAGACAGGGCCCAGCCCCAGCATTTT.

This clonotype has a count of ten or more. The chain has TRBV28 and TRBJ1-2; tentatively, D is TRBD1 (6 bases). Per the germline V gene, CDR1 is MDHEN and CDR2 is SYDVKM. Trimming removed 6 bases at V and 1 base at J, with 6 bases between. This CDR3 contains 12 residues. This CDR3 reads CASSRGNYGYTF. The CDR3 DNA is TGTGCCAGCAGCAGGGGTAACTATGGCTACACCTTC.

This clonotype was recorded a few times. The chain links TRBV2 to TRBJ1-1; the D is unclear. Germline lookup yields CDR1 SNHLY and CDR2 FYNNEI. V lost 8 bases, J lost 7 bases, and 14 bases lay in between. The CDR3 has 12 amino acids. The CDR3 here is CASYVSSGEAFF. The CDR3 nucleotides read TGTGCCAGCTATGTTTCGTCCGGTGAAGCTTTCTTT.

This clonotype was recorded many times. CDR3 sequence (DNA): TGTGCCGCACGGCCCGGGCCGAGTTTGACCCTCCACTTT. The encoded protein is CAARPGPSLTLHF. The chain carries TRBV6-2 or TRBV6-3 and TRBJ1-6, with D unclear. The CDR3 is 13 amino acids. Germline CDR1 reads MNHEY; CDR2 reads SVGEGT. V gave up 11 bases and J gave up 14 bases, with 22 bases separating them.

This clonotype was found many times. The chain joins TRBV7-9 to TRBJ2-3, with 10 positions matching TRBD2. V shed 4 bases, J shed 1 base, and the junction held 5 bases outside the gene matches. This CDR3 comprises 16 residues. The V gene's germline CDR1 is SEHNR and CDR2 FQNEAQ (reference sequence). As DNA, the CDR3 is TGTGCCAGCAGCTCGACTAGCGGGTCTCGCACAGATACGCAGTATTTT. Its translation: CASSSTSGSRTDTQYF.

This clonotype was seen a few times. The chain links TRBV12-3 or TRBV12-4 to TRBJ1-6; D possibly corresponds to TRBD1 (6 bases). The CDR3 sequence is 13 residues long. V was trimmed by 7 bases and J by 10 bases, leaving 14 bases between them. CDR3 residues: CASTGRGPSPLHF. The CDR3 bases are TGTGCCAGCACTGGGCGGGGGCCCTCACCCCTCCACTTT.

Many counts were recorded for this clonotype. The gene calls are TRBV6-5 and TRBJ2-5, with D tentatively TRBD2 (6 bases). Germline V lookup: CDR1 MNHEY, CDR2 SVGAGI. V was shortened by 0 bases and J by 3 bases, with 14 bases between the two germline ends. This CDR3 spans 16 amino acids. CDR3 sequence: CASSYSDRGGEETQYF. CDR3 in DNA: TGTGCCAGCAGTTACTCGGACCGGGGAGGAGAAGAGACCCAGTACTTC.

This clonotype was counted only a few times. One junction end does not reproduce the germline sequence, and a read error may be involved. The rearrangement links TRBV7-2 to TRBJ2-1; TRBD1 matches at 12 bases. From germline, CDR1 is SGHTA and CDR2 FQGNSA. The CDR3 extends over 12 amino acids. The CDR3 DNA reads as TGTGCCAGCAGCCCACCGGGACAGGGGGCCCGATTC. Protein sequence: CASSPPGQGARF.

This clonotype occurred a few times. The chain is built from TRBV29-1 and TRBJ2-1, with 8 nucleotides matching TRBD1. The trim removed 2 bases at V and 7 bases at J, leaving 4 bases unmatched. Germline CDR1 is SQVTM and CDR2 is ANQGSEA. There are 13 residues in the CDR3. CDR3 sequence (DNA): TGCAGCGTTGAACGCAGGGGGCTGAATGAGCAGTTCTTC. Its translation: CSVERRGLNEQFF.

The rearrangement links TRBV27 to TRBJ1-2; D is unclear. The V and J ends lost 2 bases and 2 bases respectively, with 6 bases between them. The CDR3 is made up of 13 amino acids. Germline V CDR1 and CDR2: MNHEY, SMNVEV (reference sequence). The DNA of the CDR3 is TGTGCCAGCAGTTTAACCAGAAACTATGGCTACACCTTC. Translation: CASSLTRNYGYTF.

The CDR3 is CASGSGRAYGEQFF. CDR3 coding DNA: TGTGCCAGCGGTAGCGGGAGGGCTTACGGTGAGCAGTTCTTC. J is TRBJ2-1 and V is TRBV3-1; 11 bases map to TRBD2. Germline lookup yields CDR1 LGHDT and CDR2 YNNKEL (reference sequence). This CDR3 has 14 residues. J lost 9 bases, V lost 8 bases, and 9 bases had no gene match.

A few counts support this clonotype. The V and J genes are TRBV7-2 and TRBJ2-3; D gene ambiguous. This CDR3 is built from 12 residues. From germline, CDR1 is SGHTA and CDR2 FQGNSA. Trimming took off 1 base at V and 9 bases at J, with 8 bases between the two ends. Written as DNA, the CDR3 is TGTGCCAGCAGCTTAGAGACGGGCACGCAGTATTTT. Its protein product is CASSLETGTQYF. The variable domain in full, with the rest retrieved from reference TRBV7-2 and TRBJ2-3, is GAGVSQSPSNKVTEKGKDVELRCDPISGHTALYWYRQSLGQGLEFLIYFQGNSAPDKSGLPSDRFSAERTGGSVSTLTIQRTQQEDSAVYLCASSLETGTQYFGPGTRLTVL.

The chain carries TRBV6-1 and TRBJ1-2; D may be TRBD1 (5 bases). Germline values: CDR1 MNHNS, CDR2 SASEGT. The CDR3 is 14 amino acids. Deletions cut 6 bases from V and 8 bases from J, with 19 bases between. CDR3 sequence reads: CASRSGTGGYGYTF. CDR3 sequence (DNA): TGTGCCAGCAGATCCGGGACTGGAGGGTACGGCTACACCTTC.

This clonotype was detected only a few times. The chain employs TRBV12-5 and TRBJ2-1; TRBD2 might be the D (5 bases). Germline lookup yields CDR1 LGHNT and CDR2 FRNRAP. V lost 6 bases and J 0 bases, leaving 9 bases between the germline ends. This CDR3 is 14 amino acids long. The CDR3 sequence is CASGPGGSYNEQFF. CDR3 bases: TGTGCTAGTGGGCCTGGAGGCTCCTACAATGAGCAGTTCTTC. Based on the CDR3 plus reference TRBV12-5 and TRBJ2-1, the full variable domain is DARVTQTPRHKVTEMGQEVTMRCQPILGHNTVFWYRQTMMQGLELLAYFRNRAPLDDSGMPKDRFSAEMPDATLATLKIQPSEPRDSAVYFCASGPGGSYNEQFFGPGTRLTVL.

This clonotype was seen ten or more times. The chain has TRBV7-2 and TRBJ2-7, with D perhaps given as TRBD1 or TRBD2 (5 bases each). Per the germline V gene, CDR1 is SGHTA and CDR2 is FQGNSA. This CDR3 spans 13 amino acids. V dropped 5 bases and J dropped 6 bases, with 14 bases sitting between them. Here the CDR3 reads CASSKRGEGEQYF. CDR3 sequence (DNA): TGTGCCAGCAGCAAAAGGGGCGAGGGCGAGCAGTACTTC.

By share, this clonotype counts as medium-sized (0.01 to 0.1%). This sequence joins TRBV7-2 and TRBJ2-3, with 11 bases that match TRBD2. There are 15 residues in the CDR3. Germline loops: CDR1 SGHTA, CDR2 FQGNSA. After removal of 4 bases from V and 5 bases from J, the junction contained 5 bases not matched to a gene. CDR3 sequence (DNA): TGTGCCAGCAGCTCTAGCGGGGGGTATTTAGATACGCAGTATTTT. It codes for CASSSSGGYLDTQYF.

This clonotype came up a few times. V is TRBV30 and J is TRBJ2-4; D is perhaps TRBD1 or TRBD2 (5 bases each). Trimming shortened V by 2 bases and J by 6 bases, and 17 bases separated the two germline ends. The CDR3 is 15 residues long. In germline, CDR1 is GTSNPN, CDR2 SVGIG (reference sequence). CDR3: CAWSRQGDAGNIQYF. CDR3 bases: TGTGCCTGGAGTCGTCAGGGTGATGCGGGAAACATTCAGTACTTC.

The table lists this clonotype with many counts. The chain uses TRBV5-1 and TRBJ2-7; 7 nucleotides match TRBD1. The germline CDR1 and CDR2 sequences are SGHRS and YFSETQ. J was trimmed by 5 bases and V by 4 bases; bases with no gene match: 15. CDR3 length: 16 residues. The CDR3 nucleotides read TGCGCCAGCAGCGCAACTCGACAGGGATCCTTCGACGAGCAGTACTTC. This codes for CASSATRQGSFDEQYF.

The V and J genes are TRBV7-9 and TRBJ2-7; D is possibly TRBD1 (5 bases). The germline V and J ends were trimmed by 5 bases and 3 bases, with 14 bases remaining between them. The CDR3 length is 14 residues. From germline, CDR1 is SEHNR and CDR2 FQNEAQ (reference sequence). In DNA form, the CDR3 reads TGTGCCAGCAGCCTTCCACAGGCTAACTACGAGCAGTACTTC. Translated: CASSLPQANYEQYF.